The 5 T cell receptor beta chains presented below share a single source sample, sequenced in a study of blood T cells in healthy people across ages. With a J-beta primer mix and a sample-barcoded 5' primer, a second PCR ran about 6 to 11 cycles. A single record per CDR3 protein comes from TCRdb applying MiXCR to the 5' RACE reads. The data contain about 1.8 million distinct CDR3 sequences, 40% to 55% of them seen just once; the ten biggest clones take up over 2%. Source material: blood. These receptors all come from a woman in her 40s in good health.

This rearrangement joins TRBV5-6 to TRBJ2-1; no reliable D call. CDR3 length: 12 amino acids. Germline V CDR1 and CDR2: SGHDT, YYEEEE. The ends were cut back, 4 bases at V and 6 bases at J, with 8 bases in the middle. Here the CDR3 reads CASSNSCNEQFF. The CDR3 DNA is TGTGCCAGCAGCAACAGCTGCAATGAGCAGTTCTTC.

CDR3 residues: CASSPAGHYEQYF. The CDR3 DNA is TGTGCCAGCAGCCCTGCCGGACACTACGAGCAGTACTTC. The V gene is TRBV7-2, the J gene TRBJ2-7; TRBD1 is a possible D gene (5 bases). The CDR3 sequence is 13 residues long. Germline assignment: CDR1 SGHTA and CDR2 FQGNSA. V was clipped by 5 bases and J by 3 bases, with 11 bases between them. Supplemented by reference TRBV7-2 and TRBJ2-7, the full variable domain reads GAGVSQSPSNKVTEKGKDVELRCDPISGHTALYWYRQSLGQGLEFLIYFQGNSAPDKSGLPSDRFSAERTGGSVSTLTIQRTQQEDSAVYLCASSPAGHYEQYFGPGTRLTVT.

This clonotype was picked up a small number of times. The chain employs TRBV6-4 and TRBJ1-1; 10 bases match TRBD1. Germline CDR1 and CDR2: MRHNA and SNTAGT. Trimming took 2 bases from V and 4 from J; bases not matched to a gene: 1. This CDR3 is built from 14 residues. The CDR3: CASSDGQGGTEAFF. The DNA of the CDR3 is TGTGCCAGCAGTGACGGACAGGGGGGCACTGAAGCTTTCTTT.

This rearrangement joins TRBV5-1 to TRBJ1-2; TRBD1 matches 9 bases. With 3 bases clipped from V and 4 bases from J, the junction kept 4 bases outside the gene matches. There are 14 residues in the CDR3. Germline CDR1 is SGHRS and CDR2 is YFSETQ. DNA for the CDR3: TGCGCCAGCAGCTCTACAGGGGGCTCCTATGGCTACACCTTC. This sequence encodes CASSSTGGSYGYTF.

The rearrangement joins TRBV7-3 to TRBJ2-5; D remains unclear. Deletions cut 2 bases from V and 4 bases from J, with 8 bases between. Germline lookup yields CDR1 SGHTA and CDR2 FQGTGA. The CDR3 length is 13 residues. CDR3 protein: CASSLLKGETQYF. CDR3 in DNA: TGTGCCAGCAGCTTATTGAAGGGAGAGACCCAGTACTTC. The whole variable domain, remainder taken from reference TRBV7-3 and TRBJ2-5, is GAGVSQTPSNKVTEKGKYVELRCDPISGHTALYWYRQSLGQGPEFLIYFQGTGAADDSGLPNDRFFAVRPEGSVSTLKIQRTERGDSAVYLCASSLLKGETQYFGPGTRLLVL.